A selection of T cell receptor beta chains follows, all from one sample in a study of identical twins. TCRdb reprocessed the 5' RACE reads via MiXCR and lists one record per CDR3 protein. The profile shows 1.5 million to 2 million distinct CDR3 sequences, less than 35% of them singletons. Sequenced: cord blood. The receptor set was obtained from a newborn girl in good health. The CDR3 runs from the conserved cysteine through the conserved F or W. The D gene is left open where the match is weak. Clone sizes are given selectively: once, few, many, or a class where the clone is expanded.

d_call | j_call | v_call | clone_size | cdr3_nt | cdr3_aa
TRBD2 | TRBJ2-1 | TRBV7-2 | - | TGTGCCAGCAGCGGACTAGTTCAGGTCAATGAGCAGTTCTTC | CASSGLVQVNEQFF
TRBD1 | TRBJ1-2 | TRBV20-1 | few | TGCAGTGCTAGACCCCGGGACAGGGGAGTGTGGGGCTACACCTTC | CSARPRDRGVWGYTF
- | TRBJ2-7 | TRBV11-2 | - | TGTGCCAGCAGCTTATATTGGGACGCTTCCTACGAGCAGTACTTC | CASSLYWDASYEQYF
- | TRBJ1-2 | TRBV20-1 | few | TGCAGTGCTAGAGATCCGGCGGGGGGGCCCTTCTATGGCTACACCTTC | CSARDPAGGPFYGYTF
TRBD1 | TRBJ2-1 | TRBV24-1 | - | TGTGCCACCAGTGATTTGGGGACAGGGAGTGAGCAGTTCTTC | CATSDLGTGSEQFF
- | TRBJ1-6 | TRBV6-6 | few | TGTGCCAGCACCAACGAGGGGACTGCCTATTCACCCCTCCACTTT | CASTNEGTAYSPLHF
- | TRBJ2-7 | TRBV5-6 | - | TGTGCCAGCAGCTCCCAATCCTTCGAGCAGTACTTC | CASSSQSFEQYF
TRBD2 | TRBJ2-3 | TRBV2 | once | TGTGCCAGCACTGATAGCGGGAGGGCCATTACAGATACGCAGTATTTT | CASTDSGRAITDTQYF
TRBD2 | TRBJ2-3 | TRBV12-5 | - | TGTGCTAGTGGTTTGTACCCCGGACTAGCTAACACAGATACGCAGTATTTT | CASGLYPGLANTDTQYF
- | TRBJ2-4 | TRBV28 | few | TGTGCCAGCAGTCCCAATTCAGGGATCAAAAACATTCAGTACTTC | CASSPNSGIKNIQYF
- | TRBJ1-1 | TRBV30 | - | TGTGCCCTCTGTGGGCTGCCGAACACTGAAGCTTTCTTT | CALCGLPNTEAFF
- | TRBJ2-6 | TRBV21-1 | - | TGTGCCAGCACCCCTAGCTGCTCTGGGGCCAACGTCCTGACTTTC | CASTPSCSGANVLTF
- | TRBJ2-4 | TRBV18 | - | TGTGCCAGCTCGTCCAGGGGCGAGGGCAAAAACATTCAGTACTTC | CASSSRGEGKNIQYF
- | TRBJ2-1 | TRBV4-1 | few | TGCGCCAGCAGCGGTATGAGGGACCCCGACGATGAGCAGTTCTTC | CASSGMRDPDDEQFF
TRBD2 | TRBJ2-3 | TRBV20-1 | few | TGCAGTGCTAGAGATCGGACTAGCTCGTTTGGTACGCAGTATTTT | CSARDRTSSFGTQYF
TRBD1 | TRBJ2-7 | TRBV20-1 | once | TGCAGTGCCGCCGGGACAGGGAAGTACGAGCAGTACTTC | CSAAGTGKYEQYF
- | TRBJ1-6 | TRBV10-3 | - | TGTGCCATCAGTAACGGTTCACCCCCCCACTTT | CAISNGSPPHF
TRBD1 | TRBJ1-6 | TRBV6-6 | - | TGTGCCAGCAGTGCCGGGACAGAGAATTCACCCCTCCACTTT | CASSAGTENSPLHF
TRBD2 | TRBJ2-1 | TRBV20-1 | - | TGCAGTGCTTATCCCGGGACTAGGGCTGAGCAGTTCTTC | CSAYPGTRAEQFF
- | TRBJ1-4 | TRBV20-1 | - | TGCAGTGCTAGAACAGCCCCGGGGCTGGGACAAGGAAGTGAAAAACTGTTTTTT | CSARTAPGLGQGSEKLFF
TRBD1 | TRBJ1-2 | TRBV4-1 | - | TGCGCCAGCAGCCAATACCGGGACAGCTATGATGATGGCTACACCTTC | CASSQYRDSYDDGYTF
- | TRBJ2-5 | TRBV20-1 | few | TGCAGTGCTAGAGTGGGCCTAGCTTTACAAGAGACCCAGTACTTC | CSARVGLALQETQYF
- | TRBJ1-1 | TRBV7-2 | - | TGTGCCAGCAGCTTACCGGTGCACACTGAAGCTTTCTTT | CASSLPVHTEAFF
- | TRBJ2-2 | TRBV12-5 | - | TGTGCTAGTGGTTTTGGTGGCCCCGGGGAGCTGTTTTTT | CASGFGGPGELFF
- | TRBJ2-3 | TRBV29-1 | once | TGCAGCATTGAAGTTTCCGGACACCCCACAGATACGCAGTATTTT | CSIEVSGHPTDTQYF
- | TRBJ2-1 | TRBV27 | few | TGTGCCAGCAGTGGAAATAGGGGGGCGCGAAATGAGCAGTTCTTC | CASSGNRGARNEQFF
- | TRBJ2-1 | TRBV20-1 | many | TGCAGTGCCTATAGCGGCTCCTACAATGAGCAGTTCTTC | CSAYSGSYNEQFF
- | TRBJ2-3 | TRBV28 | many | TGTGCCAGCATTGGGGAGGATACGCAGTATTTT | CASIGEDTQYF
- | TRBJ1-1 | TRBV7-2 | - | TGTGCCGGCAGCTTCCCGGGATTAAACACTGAAGCTTTCTTT | CAGSFPGLNTEAFF
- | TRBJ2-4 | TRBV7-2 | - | TGTGCCAGCAGCGAACAGGGCCTGCTAGCCAAAAACATTCAGTACTTC | CASSEQGLLAKNIQYF
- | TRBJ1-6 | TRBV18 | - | TGTGCCAGCTCACCAGAGCCTTTTTATAATTCACCCCTCCACTTT | CASSPEPFYNSPLHF
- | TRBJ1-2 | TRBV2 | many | TGTGCCAGCAGTGAAGAACAGGGCTATGGCTACACCTTC | CASSEEQGYGYTF
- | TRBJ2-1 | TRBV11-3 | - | TGTGCCAGCAGCTTAGGGATTCACAATGAGCAGTTCTTC | CASSLGIHNEQFF
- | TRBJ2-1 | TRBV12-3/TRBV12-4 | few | TGTGCCAGCAGTTTGGGACTCGCACTTACCTACAATGAGCAGTTCTTC | CASSLGLALTYNEQFF
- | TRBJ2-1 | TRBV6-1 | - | TGTGCCAGCAGTGAAGGTGGGGCGCGGAATGAGCAGTTCTTC | CASSEGGARNEQFF
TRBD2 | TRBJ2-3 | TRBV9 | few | TGTGCCAGCAGCGTAGCGGGGGGGAGGGGAGATGCGCAGTATTTT | CASSVAGGRGDAQYF
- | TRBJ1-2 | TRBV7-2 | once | TGTGCCAGCAGCTTTGGGACGTTTAACTATGGCTACAGCTTC | CASSFGTFNYGYSF
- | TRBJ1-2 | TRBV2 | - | TGTGCCAGCAGTGAAGCCGCCGGACTTAACTATGGCTACACCTTC | CASSEAAGLNYGYTF
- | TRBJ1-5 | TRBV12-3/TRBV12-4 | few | TGTGCCAGCAGTTCATCCTTGTCGGTAGCACATCAGCCCCAGCATTTT | CASSSSLSVAHQPQHF
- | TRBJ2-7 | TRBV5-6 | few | TGTGCCAGCAGCTCCCCGACAGACTTCTTTTACGAGCAGTACTTC | CASSSPTDFFYEQYF
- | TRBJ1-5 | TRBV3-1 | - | TGCGCCAGCAGCCGCGGACCGGGACCCCAGCATTTT | CASSRGPGPQHF
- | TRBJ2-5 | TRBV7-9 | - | TGTGCCAGCAGCCCTCCGTACATGGCTCAAGAGACCCAGTACTTC | CASSPPYMAQETQYF